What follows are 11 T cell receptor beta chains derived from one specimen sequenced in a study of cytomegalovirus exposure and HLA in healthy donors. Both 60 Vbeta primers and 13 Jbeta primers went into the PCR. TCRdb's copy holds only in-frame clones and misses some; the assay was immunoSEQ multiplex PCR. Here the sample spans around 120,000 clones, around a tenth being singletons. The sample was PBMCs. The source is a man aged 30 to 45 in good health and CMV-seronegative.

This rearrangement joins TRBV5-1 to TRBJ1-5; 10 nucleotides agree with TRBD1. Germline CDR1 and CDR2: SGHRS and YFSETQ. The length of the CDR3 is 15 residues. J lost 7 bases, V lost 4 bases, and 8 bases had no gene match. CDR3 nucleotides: TGCGCCAGCAGCCCCGGGACAGGGGAAAGGCAGCCCCAGCATTTT. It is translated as CASSPGTGERQPQHF.

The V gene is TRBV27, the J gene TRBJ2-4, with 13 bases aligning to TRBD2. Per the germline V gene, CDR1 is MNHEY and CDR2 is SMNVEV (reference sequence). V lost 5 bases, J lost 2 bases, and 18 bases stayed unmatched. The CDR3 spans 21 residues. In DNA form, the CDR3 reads TGTGCCAGCAGTCGGACCCTTGGACTAGCGGGAGAGAGGGGAACCAAAAACATTCAGTACTTC. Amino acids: CASSRTLGLAGERGTKNIQYF.

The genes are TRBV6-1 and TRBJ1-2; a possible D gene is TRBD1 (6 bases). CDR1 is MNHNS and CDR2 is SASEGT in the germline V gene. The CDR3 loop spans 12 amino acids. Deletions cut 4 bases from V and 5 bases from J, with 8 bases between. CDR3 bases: TGTGCCAGCAGTGGAACAGGGTATGGCTACACCTTC. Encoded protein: CASSGTGYGYTF.

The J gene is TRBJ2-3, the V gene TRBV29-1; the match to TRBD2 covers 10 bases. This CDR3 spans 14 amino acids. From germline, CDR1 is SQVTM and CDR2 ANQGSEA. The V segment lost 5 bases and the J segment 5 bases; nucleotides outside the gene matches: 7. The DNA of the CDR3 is TGCAGCGTTCCCCGAGCGGGAGGGCGAGATACGCAGTATTTT. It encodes CSVPRAGGRDTQYF.

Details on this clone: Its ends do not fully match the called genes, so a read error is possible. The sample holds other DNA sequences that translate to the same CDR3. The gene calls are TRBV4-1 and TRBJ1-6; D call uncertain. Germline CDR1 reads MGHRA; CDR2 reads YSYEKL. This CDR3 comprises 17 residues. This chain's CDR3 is CASSQDGQANNNSPLHF. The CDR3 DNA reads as TGCGCCAGCAGCCAAGATGGGCAGGCGAACAATAATTCACCCCTACACTTT.

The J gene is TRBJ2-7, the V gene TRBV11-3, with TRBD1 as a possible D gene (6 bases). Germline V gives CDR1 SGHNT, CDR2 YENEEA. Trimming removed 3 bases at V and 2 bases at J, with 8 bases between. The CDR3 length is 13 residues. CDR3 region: CASSLGAAYEQYF. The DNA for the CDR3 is TGTGCCAGCAGCTTGGGGGCCGCCTACGAGCAGTACTTC.

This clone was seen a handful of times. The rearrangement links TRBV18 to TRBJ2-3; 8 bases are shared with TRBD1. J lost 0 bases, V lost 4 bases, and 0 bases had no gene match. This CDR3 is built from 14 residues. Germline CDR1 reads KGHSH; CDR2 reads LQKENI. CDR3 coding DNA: TGTGCCAGCTCACGACAGGGGAGCACAGATACGCAGTATTTT. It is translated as CASSRQGSTDTQYF.

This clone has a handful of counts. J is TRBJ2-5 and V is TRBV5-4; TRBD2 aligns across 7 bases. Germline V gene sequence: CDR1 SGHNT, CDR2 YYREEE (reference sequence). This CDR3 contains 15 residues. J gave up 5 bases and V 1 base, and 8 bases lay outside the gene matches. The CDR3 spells CASSLSQAGSETQYF. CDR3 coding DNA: TGTGCCAGCAGCTTGTCGCAAGCGGGATCCGAGACCCAGTACTTC.

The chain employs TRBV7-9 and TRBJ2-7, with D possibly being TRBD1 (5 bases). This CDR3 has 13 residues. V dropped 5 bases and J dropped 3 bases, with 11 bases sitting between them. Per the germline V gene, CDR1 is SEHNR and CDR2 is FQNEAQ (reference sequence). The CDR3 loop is CASSPDRGYEQYF. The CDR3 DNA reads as TGTGCCAGCAGCCCCGACAGAGGCTACGAGCAGTACTTC.

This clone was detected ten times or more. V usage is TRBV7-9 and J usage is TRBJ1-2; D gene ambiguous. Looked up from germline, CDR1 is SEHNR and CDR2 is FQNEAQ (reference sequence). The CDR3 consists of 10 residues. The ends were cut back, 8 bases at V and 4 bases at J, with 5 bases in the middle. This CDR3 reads CASVGYGYTF. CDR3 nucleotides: TGTGCCAGCGTCGGCTATGGCTACACCTTC.

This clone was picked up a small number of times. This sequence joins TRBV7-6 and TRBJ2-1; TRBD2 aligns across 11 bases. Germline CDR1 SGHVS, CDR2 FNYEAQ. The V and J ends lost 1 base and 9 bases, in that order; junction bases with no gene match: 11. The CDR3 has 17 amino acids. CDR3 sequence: CASSLGGGLAEGTEQFF. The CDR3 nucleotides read TGTGCCAGCAGCTTAGGGGGGGGACTAGCGGAGGGGACTGAGCAGTTCTTC. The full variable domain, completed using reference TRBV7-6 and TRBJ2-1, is GAGVSQSPRYKVTKRGQDVALRCDPISGHVSLYWYRQALGQGPEFLTYFNYEAQQDKSGLPNDRFSAERPEGSISTLTIQRTEQRDSAMYRCASSLGGGLAEGTEQFFGPGTRLTVL.